The rows below give T cell receptor beta chains drawn from one sample of a study of blood T cell repertoires in COVID-19. Sequencing was performed with immunoSEQ multiplex PCR; in TCRdb, only in-frame clones are kept and a portion is missing. The repertoire consists of hundreds of thousands of clones, with around 89% occurring once and the leading ten covering about 1.1%. The sequenced material came from PBMCs or T cells enriched from blood (not recorded which). The receptors shown here come from a man aged 30 to 45 who had recovered from COVID-19. The CDR3 runs from the conserved cysteine through the conserved F or W. D genes are given only for firm matches. Clone sizes are given selectively: once, few, many, or a class where the clone is expanded.

CDR3nt: TGTGCCAGCAGTGAAAACAACCTGAACACTGAAGCTTTCTTT
CDR3aa: CASSENNLNTEAFF
len: 14
d_gene: .
v_gene: TRBV6-1
abundance: few
j_gene: TRBJ1-1

CDR3nt: TGTGCCAGCAGCTTAAGAGCGGGAGTGGAGACCCAGTACTTC
CDR3aa: CASSLRAGVETQYF
len: 14
d_gene: TRBD2
v_gene: TRBV5-4
abundance: .
j_gene: TRBJ2-5

CDR3nt: TGTGCCAGCAGCCAAGGGACAGGGCTTGGCGACTATGGCTACACCTTC
CDR3aa: CASSQGTGLGDYGYTF
len: 16
d_gene: TRBD1
v_gene: TRBV4-2
abundance: .
j_gene: TRBJ1-2

CDR3nt: TGCGCCAGCAGCTTGGCCATGGGGCTGCGGGGAAACACCATATATTTT
CDR3aa: CASSLAMGLRGNTIYF
len: 16
d_gene: .
v_gene: TRBV5-1
abundance: .
j_gene: TRBJ1-3

CDR3nt: TGTGCCAGCAGCTACTCAACTAATGAAAAACTGTTTTTT
CDR3aa: CASSYSTNEKLFF
len: 13
d_gene: .
v_gene: TRBV11-2
abundance: once
j_gene: TRBJ1-4

CDR3nt: TGCGCCAGCAGCTTTCTTTTGGGACAGGGCTACGAGCAGTACTTC
CDR3aa: CASSFLLGQGYEQYF
len: 15
d_gene: TRBD1
v_gene: TRBV5-1
abundance: .
j_gene: TRBJ2-7

CDR3nt: TGTGCCAGCAGTTTCAGTCCCGGGACAGGGTCGGATGAGCAGTTCTTC
CDR3aa: CASSFSPGTGSDEQFF
len: 16
d_gene: TRBD1
v_gene: TRBV28
abundance: .
j_gene: TRBJ2-1

CDR3nt: TGTGCCACCAGCAGAGAAGGACAGTATGGCTACACCTTC
CDR3aa: CATSREGQYGYTF
len: 13
d_gene: .
v_gene: TRBV15
abundance: .
j_gene: TRBJ1-2

CDR3nt: TGTGCCAGCAGCTTATCGACTAGCGGGGCCCGAGAGACCCAGTACTTC
CDR3aa: CASSLSTSGARETQYF
len: 16
d_gene: TRBD2
v_gene: TRBV7-2
abundance: .
j_gene: TRBJ2-5

CDR3nt: TGCAGCGTTGGGGCCAGAACAATTTTTTCCACTGAAGCTTTCTTT
CDR3aa: CSVGARTIFSTEAFF
len: 15
d_gene: .
v_gene: TRBV29-1
abundance: few
j_gene: TRBJ1-1

CDR3nt: TGTGCCAGCAGTCTAGGGACAGACTATGGCTACACCTTC
CDR3aa: CASSLGTDYGYTF
len: 13
d_gene: TRBD1
v_gene: TRBV28
abundance: .
j_gene: TRBJ1-2

CDR3nt: TGTGCCAGTAGTATTATCAGGGACTCCTACGAGCAGTACTTC
CDR3aa: CASSIIRDSYEQYF
len: 14
d_gene: .
v_gene: TRBV19
abundance: .
j_gene: TRBJ2-7

CDR3nt: TGTGCCAGCAGCCACAGGGGGGGGATCAATGAGCAGTTCTTC
CDR3aa: CASSHRGGINEQFF
len: 14
d_gene: .
v_gene: TRBV6-5
abundance: .
j_gene: TRBJ2-1

CDR3nt: TGTGCCAGCAGCACTGATGAGGGGAGGCCCCTCACAGATACGCAGTATTTT
CDR3aa: CASSTDEGRPLTDTQYF
len: 17
d_gene: .
v_gene: TRBV7-2
abundance: .
j_gene: TRBJ2-3

CDR3nt: TGCGCCGGACCACGGGACACTCGCCGCACCGGGGAGCTGTTTTTT
CDR3aa: CAGPRDTRRTGELFF
len: 15
d_gene: .
v_gene: TRBV10-1
abundance: .
j_gene: TRBJ2-2

CDR3nt: TGTGCCAGCACCCCCGCTAGTGATGAGCAGTTCTTC
CDR3aa: CASTPASDEQFF
len: 12
d_gene: .
v_gene: TRBV12-3/TRBV12-4
abundance: .
j_gene: TRBJ2-1

CDR3nt: TGCGCCAGCAGCTTGTCGGGACTCAGGGGGCCCCTCTTTGACGAGCAGTACTTC
CDR3aa: CASSLSGLRGPLFDEQYF
len: 18
d_gene: TRBD1
v_gene: TRBV5-1
abundance: .
j_gene: TRBJ2-7

CDR3nt: TGCAGCGTTGAAGGCCCAGGGTACAAGGGGCAGTTCTTC
CDR3aa: CSVEGPGYKGQFF
len: 13
d_gene: .
v_gene: TRBV29-1
abundance: .
j_gene: TRBJ2-1

CDR3nt: TGTGCCACCAGCAGAGGTTCGGGAGCGACCTATGAGCAGTACTTC
CDR3aa: CATSRGSGATYEQYF
len: 15
d_gene: .
v_gene: TRBV15
abundance: .
j_gene: TRBJ2-7

CDR3nt: TGTGCTAGTGGTTCCGGGACTAGCGTTTACAATGAGCAGTTCTTC
CDR3aa: CASGSGTSVYNEQFF
len: 15
d_gene: TRBD2
v_gene: TRBV12-5
abundance: .
j_gene: TRBJ2-1

CDR3nt: TGTGCCAGCAGCGTCGACAGGGCCCTATTGAACACCGGGGAGCTGTTTTTT
CDR3aa: CASSVDRALLNTGELFF
len: 17
d_gene: TRBD1
v_gene: TRBV9
abundance: .
j_gene: TRBJ2-2

CDR3nt: TGTGCCACCAGTGGGGGCGGGGACCCAGATACGCAGTATTTT
CDR3aa: CATSGGGDPDTQYF
len: 14
d_gene: .
v_gene: TRBV24-1
abundance: .
j_gene: TRBJ2-3

CDR3nt: TGTGCCACCGGCGCCGGCCAGGGTGACAATGAGCAGTTCTTC
CDR3aa: CATGAGQGDNEQFF
len: 14
d_gene: .
v_gene: TRBV10-3
abundance: .
j_gene: TRBJ2-1

CDR3nt: TGTGCCAGCAGCTATGGGACAGGGCTCGAGCAGTACTTC
CDR3aa: CASSYGTGLEQYF
len: 13
d_gene: TRBD1
v_gene: TRBV13
abundance: .
j_gene: TRBJ2-7

CDR3nt: TGTGCCAGTAGTATACTGAGTGAAAAACTGTTTTTT
CDR3aa: CASSILSEKLFF
len: 12
d_gene: .
v_gene: TRBV19
abundance: .
j_gene: TRBJ1-4

CDR3nt: TGTGCCACCGGAGGGAGGGAAGATCAGCCCCAGCATTTT
CDR3aa: CATGGREDQPQHF
len: 13
d_gene: .
v_gene: TRBV30
abundance: .
j_gene: TRBJ1-5

CDR3nt: TGCGCCAGCAGCTTTTTAAACAGGGTTTCTCCGGGATCCTACGAGCAGTACTTC
CDR3aa: CASSFLNRVSPGSYEQYF
len: 18
d_gene: .
v_gene: TRBV5-1
abundance: .
j_gene: TRBJ2-7

CDR3nt: TGTGCCAGCAGGTCCGGGACAGCGAGCAATCAGCCCCAGCATTTT
CDR3aa: CASRSGTASNQPQHF
len: 15
d_gene: TRBD1
v_gene: TRBV28
abundance: .
j_gene: TRBJ1-5

CDR3nt: TGTGCCAGCAGCGTGGCTAGCGGGATCTATGAGCAGTTCTTC
CDR3aa: CASSVASGIYEQFF
len: 14
d_gene: TRBD2
v_gene: TRBV3-1/TRBV3-2
abundance: .
j_gene: TRBJ2-1

CDR3nt: TGTGCCAGCAGCCGCGATATCCATGAGCAGTTCTTC
CDR3aa: CASSRDIHEQFF
len: 12
d_gene: .
v_gene: TRBV12-3/TRBV12-4
abundance: .
j_gene: TRBJ2-1

CDR3nt: TGTGCCAGCAGCTCGACTGCGCCCGATACGCAGTATTTT
CDR3aa: CASSSTAPDTQYF
len: 13
d_gene: .
v_gene: TRBV2
abundance: .
j_gene: TRBJ2-3

CDR3nt: TGTGCCAGCAGCTTGGGGCTAGCGGTGAGCACAGATACGCAGTATTTT
CDR3aa: CASSLGLAVSTDTQYF
len: 16
d_gene: TRBD2
v_gene: TRBV5-4
abundance: .
j_gene: TRBJ2-3

CDR3nt: TGCGCCAGCAGACAAGGGGGTGGACAGGGAGAGACCCAGTACTTC
CDR3aa: CASRQGGGQGETQYF
len: 15
d_gene: TRBD1
v_gene: TRBV5-1
abundance: .
j_gene: TRBJ2-5

CDR3nt: TGCGCCAGCAGCTTGGATGTAGCGGGGGCTAATGAGCAGTTCTTC
CDR3aa: CASSLDVAGANEQFF
len: 15
d_gene: TRBD2
v_gene: TRBV5-1
abundance: once
j_gene: TRBJ2-1

CDR3nt: TGCGCCAGCAGCCAAGATACCGGGGGCAATCAGCCCCAGCATTTT
CDR3aa: CASSQDTGGNQPQHF
len: 15
d_gene: .
v_gene: TRBV4-1
abundance: .
j_gene: TRBJ1-5

CDR3nt: TGTGCCAGCAGTTTGGGACAGGGAGGTGCCTACGAGCAGTACTTC
CDR3aa: CASSLGQGGAYEQYF
len: 15
d_gene: TRBD1
v_gene: TRBV28
abundance: .
j_gene: TRBJ2-7

CDR3nt: TGTGCCAGCAGCTTAGCCTCGGGACTAGCGGGGACCGGGGAGCTGTTTTTT
CDR3aa: CASSLASGLAGTGELFF
len: 17
d_gene: TRBD2
v_gene: TRBV11-2
abundance: .
j_gene: TRBJ2-2

CDR3nt: TGCGCCAGCAGTTTGCTGGGCTTCATTAATTCACCCCTCCACTTT
CDR3aa: CASSLLGFINSPLHF
len: 15
d_gene: .
v_gene: TRBV5-1
abundance: .
j_gene: TRBJ1-6

CDR3nt: TGTGCCAGCAGCTGGACAGAAGGGATGAACACTGAAGCTTTCTTT
CDR3aa: CASSWTEGMNTEAFF
len: 15
d_gene: .
v_gene: TRBV7-9
abundance: .
j_gene: TRBJ1-1

CDR3nt: TGTGCCAGCAGCCAAGAAGCGGGAGGTAGGTTCGATGAGCAGTTCTTC
CDR3aa: CASSQEAGGRFDEQFF
len: 16
d_gene: TRBD2
v_gene: TRBV4-2
abundance: .
j_gene: TRBJ2-1

CDR3nt: TGTGCCAGCAGCCAAGGGACAGGGGCCACCGGGGAGCTGTTTTTT
CDR3aa: CASSQGTGATGELFF
len: 15
d_gene: TRBD1
v_gene: TRBV3-1/TRBV3-2
abundance: few
j_gene: TRBJ2-2

CDR3nt: TGTGCCAGCAAGCGGGGGGATAGCAATCAGCCCCAGCATTTT
CDR3aa: CASKRGDSNQPQHF
len: 14
d_gene: .
v_gene: TRBV2
abundance: .
j_gene: TRBJ1-5

CDR3nt: TGTGCCAGCAGCCCCCAGGGTTACCCTGAAGCTTTCTTT
CDR3aa: CASSPQGYPEAFF
len: 13
d_gene: .
v_gene: TRBV5-4
abundance: .
j_gene: TRBJ1-1

CDR3nt: TGTGCCAGCAGCCAAAGACAGGGGGAAGGATGGGGCTACACCTTC
CDR3aa: CASSQRQGEGWGYTF
len: 15
d_gene: TRBD1
v_gene: TRBV3-1/TRBV3-2
abundance: .
j_gene: TRBJ1-2

CDR3nt: TGTGCCAGCAGCTTCAATAATTCACCCCTCCACTTT
CDR3aa: CASSFNNSPLHF
len: 12
d_gene: .
v_gene: TRBV7-9
abundance: .
j_gene: TRBJ1-6

CDR3nt: TGTGCCAGCAGCCTTCTACGTGAAGCCCAGTACTTC
CDR3aa: CASSLLREAQYF
len: 12
d_gene: .
v_gene: TRBV3-1/TRBV3-2
abundance: .
j_gene: TRBJ2-5

CDR3nt: TGTGCCCGTACAACTAGCGGGAGCGGCGAGCAGTACTTC
CDR3aa: CARTTSGSGEQYF
len: 13
d_gene: TRBD2
v_gene: TRBV30
abundance: .
j_gene: TRBJ2-7

CDR3nt: TGCGCCAGCAGCTTGGGAGGGAGGCTCAACAATGAGCAGTTCTTC
CDR3aa: CASSLGGRLNNEQFF
len: 15
d_gene: .
v_gene: TRBV5-1
abundance: .
j_gene: TRBJ2-1

CDR3nt: TGTGCCAGCTCACCCGCTGGGACTGACGAGCAGTACTTC
CDR3aa: CASSPAGTDEQYF
len: 13
d_gene: .
v_gene: TRBV18
abundance: .
j_gene: TRBJ2-7

CDR3nt: TGTGCCAGCAGTTACTCGACAGGGCCAGGGGAACCCCTCCACTTT
CDR3aa: CASSYSTGPGEPLHF
len: 15
d_gene: TRBD1
v_gene: TRBV6-5
abundance: .
j_gene: TRBJ1-6

CDR3nt: TGTGCCAGTAGTATAGATCGGGGTCCCCAGCATTTT
CDR3aa: CASSIDRGPQHF
len: 12
d_gene: .
v_gene: TRBV19
abundance: .
j_gene: TRBJ1-5

CDR3nt: TGCAGCGTTGAATTCTCGGCGTGGGAGCAAGCAGATACGCAGTATTTT
CDR3aa: CSVEFSAWEQADTQYF
len: 16
d_gene: .
v_gene: TRBV29-1
abundance: once
j_gene: TRBJ2-3

CDR3nt: TGTGCCAGCAGTGGAAGACTAGCGGTGAACACCGGGGAGCTGTTTTTT
CDR3aa: CASSGRLAVNTGELFF
len: 16
d_gene: TRBD2
v_gene: TRBV6-6
abundance: few
j_gene: TRBJ2-2

CDR3nt: TGTGCCAGCATCCCCTCGAGGGGGTCCTACGAGCAGTACTTC
CDR3aa: CASIPSRGSYEQYF
len: 14
d_gene: .
v_gene: TRBV28
abundance: .
j_gene: TRBJ2-7

CDR3nt: TGTGCCAGCAGTTGGGGACAGAACACCGGGGAGCTGTTTTTT
CDR3aa: CASSWGQNTGELFF
len: 14
d_gene: .
v_gene: TRBV7-2
abundance: .
j_gene: TRBJ2-2

CDR3nt: TGTGCCAGTAGTGAGGGGGCGAATCAGCCCCAGCATTTT
CDR3aa: CASSEGANQPQHF
len: 13
d_gene: TRBD1
v_gene: TRBV19
abundance: .
j_gene: TRBJ1-5